Listed below are T cell receptor beta chains from one sample, sequenced in a study of blood T cell repertoires in COVID-19. Measured with immunoSEQ multiplex PCR; TCRdb has only the in-frame clones, and not every one. The sample has some 460,000 clones, around nine tenths seen once. The sequencing input was peripheral blood. These receptors originate from a woman in her thirties with acute or convalescent COVID-19. Each CDR3 is given with its conserved first and last residue. A D gene is named only where the DNA matches it firmly.

cdr3_aa cdr3_nt j_call cdr3_length d_call v_call
CASRGTSGGSVEQFF TGTGCCAGCAGAGGGACTAGCGGGGGGAGCGTGGAGCAGTTCTTC TRBJ2-1 15 TRBD2 TRBV2
CASSQAYQGIGEQFF TGTGCCAGCAGCCAAGCGTATCAGGGGATAGGTGAGCAGTTCTTC TRBJ2-1 15 - TRBV14
CSASGSGVAFF TGCAGTGCTAGTGGATCGGGGGTAGCTTTCTTT TRBJ1-1 11 - TRBV20-1
CASSLGSIRVRETQYF TGTGCCAGCAGCTTAGGCTCGATCCGGGTCAGAGAGACCCAGTACTTC TRBJ2-5 16 - TRBV11-2
CASSPELGQYSNQPQHF TGTGCCAGCAGTCCCGAGTTGGGACAGTATAGCAATCAGCCCCAGCATTTT TRBJ1-5 17 TRBD1 TRBV6-6
CASRAGGADTQYF TGTGCCAGCAGGGCGGGTGGGGCAGATACGCAGTATTTT TRBJ2-3 13 - TRBV12-3/TRBV12-4
CASSREPDTQYF TGTGCCAGCAGCCGGGAACCGGATACGCAGTATTTT TRBJ2-3 12 - TRBV2
CASSLGRQGAYEQYF TGTGCCAGCAGCTTGGGCCGACAGGGAGCCTACGAGCAGTACTTC TRBJ2-7 15 TRBD1 TRBV5-4
CASSPSRQGAPEAFF TGTGCCAGTAGTCCATCCAGACAGGGGGCTCCTGAAGCTTTCTTT TRBJ1-1 15 TRBD1 TRBV19
CASSLAEAGTSDTQYF TGTGCCAGCAGCTTAGCTGAGGCGGGGACCTCAGATACGCAGTATTTT TRBJ2-3 16 - TRBV11-2
CASRPGQLYEQYF TGTGCCAGCAGGCCGGGACAACTTTACGAGCAGTACTTC TRBJ2-7 13 - TRBV6-5
CASSQESERENEQFF TGTGCCAGCAGCCAAGAGTCGGAGAGGGAGAATGAGCAGTTCTTC TRBJ2-1 15 - TRBV3-1/TRBV3-2